The entry below gives a single T cell receptor beta chain sequence along with its context. Its antigen is still unknown. These data originate in a study of cytomegalovirus exposure and HLA in healthy donors. Overall study results and limits: A subsequent analysis found that TCR clusters from the first cohort also tended to co-occur in the 120 or so validation repertoires, with roughly 95% of cluster scores above 0. Through in vitro validation, three CMV-associated chains were shown to be specific for CMV antigens. The study put 150 or so TCR beta chains on its list as cytomegalovirus-associated.

Assay: immunoSEQ multiplex PCR; the TCRdb copy retains only in-frame clones and omits some. The sample has 120,000 or so clones; roughly 89% are singletons. The CDR3 is 12 amino acids. Per germline, CDR1 SNHLY and CDR2 FYNNEI. Deletions cut 5 bases from V and 7 bases from J, with 11 bases between. The clonotype comes from a young woman in good health and CMV-seronegative. Sequenced: PBMCs. This chain connects TRBV2 to TRBJ1-1, with D possibly matching TRBD1 (5 bases). The CDR3 nucleotides are TGTGCCAGCAGTATGTTGACAGATGAAGCTTTCTTT. Amino acid sequence: CASSMLTDEAFF.